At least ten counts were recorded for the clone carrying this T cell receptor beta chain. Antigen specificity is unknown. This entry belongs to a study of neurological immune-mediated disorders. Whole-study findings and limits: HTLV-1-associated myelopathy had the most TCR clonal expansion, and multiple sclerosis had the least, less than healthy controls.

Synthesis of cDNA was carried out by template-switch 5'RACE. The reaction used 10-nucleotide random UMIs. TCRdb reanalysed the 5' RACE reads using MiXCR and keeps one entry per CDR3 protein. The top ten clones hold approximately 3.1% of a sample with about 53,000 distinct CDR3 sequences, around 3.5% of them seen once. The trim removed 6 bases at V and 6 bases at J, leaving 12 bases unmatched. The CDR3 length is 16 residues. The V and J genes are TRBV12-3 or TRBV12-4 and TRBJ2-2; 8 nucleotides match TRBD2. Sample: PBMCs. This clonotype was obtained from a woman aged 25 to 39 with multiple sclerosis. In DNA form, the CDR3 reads TGTGCCAGCAGCAACCTAGGACCGGGGGGGGCCGGGGAGCTGTTTTTT. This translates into CASSNLGPGGAGELFF.